This T cell receptor beta chain derives from a study of blood T cell repertoires in COVID-19. Overall study: The origin of the acute and convalescent COVID-19 samples was the United States, Italy and Spain.

In the study's own analysis: Researchers report that nucleated cell counts were estimated from reference gene primer amplification. Libraries were prepared by immunoSEQ multiplex PCR; TCRdb keeps only in-frame clonotypes and omits some of them. V, J and clone size derive from that table, while D and trimming were established from the DNA sequence. This sample has just under 65,000 clones, with 83% found just once. This TCR was sampled from a human donor in a cohort sampled during active COVID-19. The sequenced sample was peripheral blood.

The CDR3 sequence is CASRQGETQYF. CDR3 coding DNA: TGTGCCAGCCGACAGGGGGAGACCCAGTACTTC. This sequence joins TRBV7-8 and TRBJ2-5; TRBD1 matches 8 bases. This CDR3 has 11 residues. The germline V gene has CDR1 SGHVS and CDR2 FQNEAQ. Unmatched junction bases numbered 1, after V lost 8 bases and J lost 5 bases.